This T cell receptor beta chain was captured in a study of Tregs in tolerant kidney transplant recipients. Whole-study findings and limits: Biological reproducibility was not directly addressed, but technical replication error appeared minimal.

Remarks on this clone: Its antigen remains unidentified.

Assay: immunoSEQ multiplex PCR; the TCRdb copy retains only in-frame clones and omits some. The sample has 80,000 to 90,000 clones, around nine tenths seen once. The CDR3 runs 13 residues. The V end lost 3 bases, the J end lost 2 bases, and 5 bases lay between the germline ends. Germline CDR1 reads LNHNV; CDR2 reads YYDKDF (reference sequence). Unstimulated regulatory T cells (CD4+CD25+CD127-), CD4+CD25- non-regulatory cells, CD4 and CD8 cells were FACS-sorted from thawed PBMCs. Sequencing was carried out using CD8+ T cells from blood. The origin of this receptor is a human donor in good health. This sequence joins TRBV15 and TRBJ1-3, with unresolved D. CDR3 region: CATSRGPGNTIYF. Written as DNA, the CDR3 is TGTGCCACCAGCAGGGGTCCTGGAAACACCATATATTTT.